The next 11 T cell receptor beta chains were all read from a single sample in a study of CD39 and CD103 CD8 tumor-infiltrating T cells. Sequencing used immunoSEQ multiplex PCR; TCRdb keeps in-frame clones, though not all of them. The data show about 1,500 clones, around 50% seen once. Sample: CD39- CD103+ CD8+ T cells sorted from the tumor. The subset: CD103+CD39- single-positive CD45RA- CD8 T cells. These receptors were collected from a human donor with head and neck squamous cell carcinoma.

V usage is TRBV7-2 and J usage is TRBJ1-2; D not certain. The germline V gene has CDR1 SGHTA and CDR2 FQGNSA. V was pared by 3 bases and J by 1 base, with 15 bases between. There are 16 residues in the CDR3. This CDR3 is CASSFSADEFNYGYTF. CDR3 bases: TGTGCCAGCAGCTTTTCCGCTGACGAATTTAACTATGGCTACACCTTC.

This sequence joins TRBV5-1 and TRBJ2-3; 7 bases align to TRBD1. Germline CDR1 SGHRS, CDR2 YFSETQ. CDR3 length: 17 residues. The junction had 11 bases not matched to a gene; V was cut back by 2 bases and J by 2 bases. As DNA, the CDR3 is TGCGCCAGCAGCTTCGGGGAAGGGACAGCAGTCACAGATACGCAGTATTTT. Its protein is CASSFGEGTAVTDTQYF.

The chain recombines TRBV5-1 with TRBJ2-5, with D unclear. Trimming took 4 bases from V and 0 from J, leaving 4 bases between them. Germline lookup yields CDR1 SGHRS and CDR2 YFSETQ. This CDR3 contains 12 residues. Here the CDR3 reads CASSEYQETQYF. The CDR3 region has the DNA TGCGCCAGCAGCGAATACCAAGAGACCCAGTACTTC.

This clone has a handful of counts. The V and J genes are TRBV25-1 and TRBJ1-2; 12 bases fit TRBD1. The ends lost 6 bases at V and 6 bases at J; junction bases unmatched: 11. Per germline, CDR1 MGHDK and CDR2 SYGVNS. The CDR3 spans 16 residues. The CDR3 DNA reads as TGTGCCAGCAGCTACGGGACAGGGGGCGATGGGAATGGCTACACCTTC. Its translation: CASSYGTGGDGNGYTF.

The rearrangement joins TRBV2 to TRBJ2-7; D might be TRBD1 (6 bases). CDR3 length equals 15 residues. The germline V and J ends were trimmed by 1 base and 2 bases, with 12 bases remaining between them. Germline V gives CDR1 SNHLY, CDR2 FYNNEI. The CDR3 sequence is CASSEGGLDTYEQYF. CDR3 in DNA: TGTGCCAGCAGTGAAGGGGGGCTCGACACCTACGAGCAGTACTTC. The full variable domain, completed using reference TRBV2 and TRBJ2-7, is EPEVTQTPSHQVTQMGQEVILRCVPISNHLYFYWYRQILGQKVEFLVSFYNNEISEKSEIFDDQFSVERPDGSNFTLKIRSTKLEDSAMYFCASSEGGLDTYEQYFGPGTRLTVT.

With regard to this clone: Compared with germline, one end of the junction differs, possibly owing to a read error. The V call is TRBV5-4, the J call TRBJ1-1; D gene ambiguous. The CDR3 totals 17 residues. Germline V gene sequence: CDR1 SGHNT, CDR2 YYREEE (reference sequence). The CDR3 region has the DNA TGCGCCAGCAGCCAAGATCCCCGGGAGGGAGGTGACACTGAAGCTTTCTTT. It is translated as CASSQDPREGGDTEAFF.

CDR3: CASSSDLNEQYF. CDR3 coding DNA: TGTGCCAGCAGTTCGGACCTGAACGAGCAGTACTTC. This chain joins TRBV27 and TRBJ2-7; D remains ambiguous. Looked up from germline, CDR1 is MNHEY and CDR2 is SMNVEV (reference sequence). With 4 bases removed from V and 5 bases from J, the gap between germline ends came to 9 bases. The CDR3 totals 12 residues.

The CDR3 coding sequence is TGCGCCAGCAGCCAAGAAGTCTCCAGCATGAACACTGAAGCTTTCTTT. This gives the protein CASSQEVSSMNTEAFF. J is TRBJ1-1 and V is TRBV4-3; no clear D gene. Germline values: CDR1 LGHNA, CDR2 YSLEER. V was shortened by 0 bases and J by 0 bases, with 11 bases between the two germline ends. The CDR3 has 16 residues.

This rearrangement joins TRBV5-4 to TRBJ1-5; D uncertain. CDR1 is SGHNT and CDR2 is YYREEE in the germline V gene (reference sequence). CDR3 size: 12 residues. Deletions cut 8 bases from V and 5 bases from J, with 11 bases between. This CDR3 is CARVVWDQPQHF. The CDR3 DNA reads TGTGCCAGGGTGGTTTGGGATCAGCCCCAGCATTTT.

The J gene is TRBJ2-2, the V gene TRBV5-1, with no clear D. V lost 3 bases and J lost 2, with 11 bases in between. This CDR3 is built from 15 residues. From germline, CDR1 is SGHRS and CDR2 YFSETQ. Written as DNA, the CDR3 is TGCGCCAGCAGCTCATCATCCACTAACACCGGGGAGCTGTTTTTT. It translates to CASSSSSTNTGELFF.

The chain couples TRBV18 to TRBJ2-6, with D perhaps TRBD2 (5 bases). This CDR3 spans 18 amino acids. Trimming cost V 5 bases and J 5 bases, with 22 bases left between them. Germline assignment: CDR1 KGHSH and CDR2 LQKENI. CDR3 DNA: TGTGCCAGCTCATACGTTTTGGACTTACAAAGTCGGGCCAACGTCCTGACTTTC. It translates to CASSYVLDLQSRANVLTF.